A single sample gave rise to the 14 T cell receptor beta chains below, sequenced in a study of Ad26.COV2.S vaccination and SARS-CoV-2 variants. Treatment denoted: roughly 20 received Ad26.COV2.S at low or high dose, single or two shots; roughly 5 received placebo; per-sample allocation not given. Vaccine and placebo recipients were sampled on day 63 after the first injection. TCRdb keeps only in-frame clones here, not all; method: immunoSEQ multiplex PCR. The sample has about 350,000 clones; around 84% are singletons. The sample was peripheral blood, taken in a trial of Ad26.COV2.S vaccine versus placebo. These receptors were obtained from a person aged 18 to 59 who received the Ad26.COV2.S COVID-19 vaccine or a placebo.

The rearrangement joins TRBV28 to TRBJ1-4; D perhaps matches TRBD1 (6 bases). Germline loops: CDR1 MDHEN, CDR2 SYDVKM. The CDR3 runs to 17 residues. With 6 bases removed from V and 2 bases from J, the gap between germline ends came to 19 bases. In nucleotides, the CDR3 is TGTGCCAGCAGGCCGTCTAGGGGGGCGCAGACTAATGAAAAACTGTTTTTT. The encoded protein is CASRPSRGAQTNEKLFF. Full variable domain (outside the CDR3, taken from reference TRBV28 and TRBJ1-4): DVKVTQSSRYLVKRTGEKVFLECVQDMDHENMFWYRQDPGLGLRLIYFSYDVKMKEKGDIPEGYSVSREKKERFSLILESASTNQTSMYLCASRPSRGAQTNEKLFFGSGTQLSVL.

The chain links TRBV4-3 to TRBJ1-1, with unresolved D. V lost 4 bases to trimming and J lost 4 bases, with 10 bases between them. Germline loops: CDR1 LGHNA, CDR2 YSLEER. There are 13 residues in the CDR3. CDR3 sequence: CASSPLIGTEAFF. Here the CDR3 DNA reads TGCGCCAGCAGCCCTCTTATTGGCACTGAAGCTTTCTTT.

The genes are TRBV28 and TRBJ1-1; 11 nucleotides agree with TRBD1. Germline trimming cut 7 bases from V and 4 bases from J; bases unmatched to any gene: 8. Per the germline V gene, CDR1 is MDHEN and CDR2 is SYDVKM. The CDR3 loop spans 15 amino acids. Here the CDR3 reads CASTPAGTGGTEAFF. CDR3 in DNA: TGTGCCAGCACCCCGGCCGGGACAGGGGGCACTGAAGCTTTCTTT.

The V call is TRBV3-1 (or the pseudogene TRBV3-2), the J call TRBJ2-7; D unresolved. CDR1 is LGHDT, CDR2 YNNKEL, per germline (reference sequence). Deletions cut 8 bases from V and 1 base from J, with 12 bases between. The CDR3 totals 13 residues. The CDR3 nucleotides are TGTGCCAGCGGCTATCAAGGGTCCTACGAGCAGTACTTC. This codes for CASGYQGSYEQYF.

The chain employs TRBV24-1 and TRBJ2-3, with D unresolved. Germline V lookup: CDR1 KGHDR, CDR2 SFDVKD. V shed 5 bases and J shed 0 bases, with 8 bases lying between them. The CDR3 contains 14 residues. CDR3 loop: CATSAQDSTDTQYF. The CDR3 DNA sequence: TGTGCCACCAGTGCCCAGGATAGCACAGATACGCAGTATTTT.

The rearrangement joins TRBV5-6 to TRBJ1-6; no definite D call. The CDR3 has 14 residues. Germline CDR1 SGHDT, CDR2 YYEEEE. Trimming removed 0 bases from V and 11 bases from J, with 12 bases in between. Written as DNA, the CDR3 is TGTGCCAGCAGCTTGGGGCCTGTTGGGACACCCCTCCACTTT. This translates into CASSLGPVGTPLHF.

The chain links TRBV5-1 to TRBJ2-7; 8 bases map to TRBD1. Trimming took 4 bases from V and 0 from J; bases not matched to a gene: 6. This CDR3 is built from 15 residues. Germline loops: CDR1 SGHRS, CDR2 YFSETQ. The CDR3 nucleotides read TGCGCCAGCAGCCGTAGACAGGGGAGCTCCTACGAGCAGTACTTC. It codes for CASSRRQGSSYEQYF.

The V gene is TRBV2, the J gene TRBJ2-1; D remains ambiguous. The V gene's germline CDR1 is SNHLY and CDR2 FYNNEI. Trimming cost V 1 base and J 5 bases, with 15 bases left between them. This CDR3 region has 16 residues. The CDR3 here is CASSEVGTRRDNEQFF. Written as DNA, the CDR3 is TGTGCCAGCAGTGAAGTGGGTACCCGCCGTGACAATGAGCAGTTCTTC.

This chain joins TRBV30 and TRBJ2-7; D gene ambiguous. This CDR3 contains 15 residues. Trimming cost V 0 bases and J 7 bases, with 19 bases left between them. Per germline, CDR1 GTSNPN and CDR2 SVGIG (reference sequence). CDR3 sequence: CAWSVSAAGVLEQYF. CDR3 nucleotides: TGTGCCTGGAGTGTTTCAGCTGCAGGCGTCCTTGAGCAGTACTTC.

This rearrangement joins TRBV10-3 to TRBJ2-1, with D possibly called TRBD1 or TRBD2 (5 bases each). This CDR3 region has 16 residues. The V and J ends lost 7 bases and 0 bases respectively, with 16 bases between them. Per the germline V gene, CDR1 is ENHRY and CDR2 is SYGVKD. CDR3 sequence: CAITLDIGTSYNEQFF. CDR3 DNA: TGTGCCATCACTTTAGACATCGGGACCTCCTACAATGAGCAGTTCTTC.

The chain employs TRBV19 and TRBJ1-1; 10 nucleotides match TRBD1. The germline gives CDR1 LNHDA, CDR2 SQIVND (reference sequence). CDR3 length: 15 amino acids. V shed 6 bases, J shed 1 base, and the junction held 5 bases outside the gene matches. Here the CDR3 DNA reads TGTGCCAGTAGGATGTGGACAGGGGGGAACACTGAAGCTTTCTTT. It encodes CASRMWTGGNTEAFF.

This chain joins TRBV30 and TRBJ2-5; weak D call: TRBD1 (6 bases). V lost 5 bases and J 0 bases, leaving 16 bases between the germline ends. The CDR3 loop spans 15 amino acids. Per the germline V gene, CDR1 is GTSNPN and CDR2 is SVGIG (reference sequence). The DNA of the CDR3 is TGTGCCTGGGCCACAGGGTGGTCTTACCAAGAGACCCAGTACTTC. Its translation is CAWATGWSYQETQYF. The whole variable domain, filled in from reference TRBV30 and TRBJ2-5, reads SQTIHQWPATLVQPVGSPLSLECTVEGTSNPNLYWYRQAAGRGLQLLFYSVGIGQISSEVPQNLSASRPQDRQFILSSKKLLLSDSGFYLCAWATGWSYQETQYFGPGTRLLVL.

This clone was detected a few times. The chain uses TRBV19 and TRBJ1-2, with TRBD1 matching over 7 bases. With 3 bases clipped from V and 0 bases from J, the junction kept 7 bases outside the gene matches. Germline loops: CDR1 LNHDA, CDR2 SQIVND (reference sequence). This CDR3 comprises 16 residues. The CDR3 is CASSIRDSKSNYGYTF. DNA for the CDR3: TGTGCCAGTAGTATCCGGGACAGCAAATCTAACTATGGCTACACCTTC.

At least ten counts were recorded for this clone. The chain recombines TRBV18 with TRBJ2-5; 7 bases map to TRBD2. The germline V gene encodes CDR1 KGHSH and CDR2 LQKENI. The CDR3 runs 13 residues. Trimming at V came to 4 bases and at J to 6 bases, leaving 5 bases not matched to a gene. CDR3 bases: TGTGCCAGCTCACTACCGGGGGGAAAGACCCAGTACTTC. Translated: CASSLPGGKTQYF.